The table lists the clone carrying this TCR beta chain with a few counts. Its antigen is undetermined. This entry is derived from a study of T-cell reconstitution after alpha-beta-depleted transplantation in children. Points from the study as a whole: After transplant, at about two months, alpha-beta T cells were reportedly derived from several hundred expanded graft clones.

Germline CDR1 and CDR2: MDHEN and SYDVKM. V lost 3 bases, J lost 7 bases, and 18 bases lay in between. The CDR3 spans 15 residues. Unique molecular identifiers featured in how the TCRbeta library was prepared. MiXCR, run by TCRdb on the PCR reads, gives a single entry per CDR3 protein. The sample yields roughly 120,000 distinct CDR3 sequences, 9% to 12% seen once. This material consisted of PBMCs, taken before TCRalphabeta/CD19-depleted stem cell transplant. This receptor was identified in a boy younger than 10 with acute lymphoblastic leukemia, due to receive a stem cell transplant. This chain links TRBV28 with TRBJ2-5; D is tentatively TRBD1 or TRBD2 (5 bases each). The CDR3 loop is CASSFEGRPKATQYF. Written as DNA, the CDR3 is TGTGCCAGCAGTTTTGAGGGGCGTCCGAAGGCGACCCAGTACTTC. The full variable domain, completed using reference TRBV28 and TRBJ2-5, is DVKVTQSSRYLVKRTGEKVFLECVQDMDHENMFWYRQDPGLGLRLIYFSYDVKMKEKGDIPEGYSVSREKKERFSLILESASTNQTSMYLCASSFEGRPKATQYFGPGTRLLVL.